This T cell receptor (beta chain) was recovered during a study of T cells after yellow fever vaccination. Study context: Fractions with few cells were prepared using SMART-Seq v4 Ultra Low Input. Study conclusions and caveats: Peaking faster, on day 5 versus 15, the secondary response was nonetheless weaker. Reappearance after the booster was observed for most primary-vaccination clones (roughly 96% CD4, roughly 90% CD8).

Comment on this clonotype: The antigen is unknown.

V was pared by 1 base and J by 3 bases, with 14 bases of the junction left unmatched. Germline lookup yields CDR1 LNHNV and CDR2 YYDKDF (reference sequence). The CDR3 sequence is 18 residues long. TCRdb ran MiXCR on the 5' RACE reads and lists one entry per CDR3 protein. The repertoire holds around 200,000 distinct CDR3 sequences, with 9.5% to 12% as singletons. The chain links TRBV15 to TRBJ2-7, with TRBD1 identical over 8 bases. Here the sequenced sample was CD8+ T cells sorted from PBMCs, taken 15 days after the yellow fever booster vaccination. The receptor's source is a young man who received the YFV17D yellow fever vaccine. The CDR3 coding sequence is TGTGCCACCAGCAGAGCGGTACCGCCAGGGGGCTCAAACTACGAGCAGTACGTC. Translated, it gives CATSRAVPPGGSNYEQYV.